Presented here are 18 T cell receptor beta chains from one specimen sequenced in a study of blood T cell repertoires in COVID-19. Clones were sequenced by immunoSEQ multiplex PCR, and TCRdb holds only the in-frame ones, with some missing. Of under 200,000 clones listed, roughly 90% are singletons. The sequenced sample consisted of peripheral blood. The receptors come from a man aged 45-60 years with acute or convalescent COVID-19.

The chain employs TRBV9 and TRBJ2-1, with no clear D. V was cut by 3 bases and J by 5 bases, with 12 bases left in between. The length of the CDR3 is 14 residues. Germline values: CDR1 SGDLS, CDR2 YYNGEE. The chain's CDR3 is CASSEINRDNEQFF. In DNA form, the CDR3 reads TGTGCCAGCAGCGAAATAAATCGGGACAATGAGCAGTTCTTC.

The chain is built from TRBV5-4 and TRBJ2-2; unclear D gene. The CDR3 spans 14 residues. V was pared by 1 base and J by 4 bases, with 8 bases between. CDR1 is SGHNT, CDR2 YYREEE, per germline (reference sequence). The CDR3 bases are TGTGCCAGCAGCTTGAGAGATGGCACCGGGGAGCTGTTTTTT. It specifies CASSLRDGTGELFF.

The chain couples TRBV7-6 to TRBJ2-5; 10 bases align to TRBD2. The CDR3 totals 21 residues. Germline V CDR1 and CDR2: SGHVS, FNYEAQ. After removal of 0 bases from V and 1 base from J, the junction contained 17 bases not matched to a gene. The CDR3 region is CASSLALAGVFSEGPQETQYF. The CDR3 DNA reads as TGTGCCAGCAGCTTAGCCCTAGCGGGAGTTTTCTCGGAGGGGCCCCAAGAGACCCAGTACTTC.

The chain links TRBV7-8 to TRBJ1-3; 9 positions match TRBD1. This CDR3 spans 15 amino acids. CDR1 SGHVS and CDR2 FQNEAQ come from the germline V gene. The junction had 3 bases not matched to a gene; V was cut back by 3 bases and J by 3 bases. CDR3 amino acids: CASSLGQGFGNTIYF. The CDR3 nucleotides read TGTGCCAGCAGCTTGGGACAGGGCTTTGGAAACACCATATATTTT.

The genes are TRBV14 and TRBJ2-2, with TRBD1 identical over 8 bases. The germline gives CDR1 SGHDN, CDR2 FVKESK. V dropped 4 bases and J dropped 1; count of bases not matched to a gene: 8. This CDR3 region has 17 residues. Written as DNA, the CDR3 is TGTGCCAGCAGCCGCCTCACCGGGACAGGGAACACCGGGGAGCTGTTTTTT. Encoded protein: CASSRLTGTGNTGELFF. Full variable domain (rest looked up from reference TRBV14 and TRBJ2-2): EAGVTQFPSHSVIEKGQTVTLRCDPISGHDNLYWYRRVMGKEIKFLLHFVKESKQDESGMPNNRFLAERTGGTYSTLKVQPAELEDSGVYFCASSRLTGTGNTGELFFGEGSRLTVL.

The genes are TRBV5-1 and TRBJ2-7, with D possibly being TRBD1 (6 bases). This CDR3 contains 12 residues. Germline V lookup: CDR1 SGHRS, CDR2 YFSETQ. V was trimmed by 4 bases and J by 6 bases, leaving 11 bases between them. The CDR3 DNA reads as TGCGCCAGCAGCCCACAGGGTGGCGAGCAGTACTTC. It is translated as CASSPQGGEQYF. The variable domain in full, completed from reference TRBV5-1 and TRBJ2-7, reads KAGVTQTPRYLIKTRGQQVTLSCSPISGHRSVSWYQQTPGQGLQFLFEYFSETQRNKGNFPGRFSGRQFSNSRSEMNVSTLELGDSALYLCASSPQGGEQYFGPGTRLTVT.

The CDR3 nucleotides are TGTGCCAGCAGTTATACCGGGACAGGGGGCAGTCATTCCCTCTATGGCTACACCTTC. It is translated as CASSYTGTGGSHSLYGYTF. The chain couples TRBV27 to TRBJ1-2, with TRBD1 matching over 12 bases. V dropped 4 bases and J dropped 4; count of bases not matched to a gene: 16. This CDR3 is 19 amino acids long. From germline, CDR1 is MNHEY and CDR2 SMNVEV (reference sequence).

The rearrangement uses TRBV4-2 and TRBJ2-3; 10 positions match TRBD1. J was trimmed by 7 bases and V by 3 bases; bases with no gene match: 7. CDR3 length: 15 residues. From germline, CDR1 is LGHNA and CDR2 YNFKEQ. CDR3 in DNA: TGTGCCAGCAGCCAGGCCGGGACAGGGGCTAATACGCAGTATTTT. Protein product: CASSQAGTGANTQYF.

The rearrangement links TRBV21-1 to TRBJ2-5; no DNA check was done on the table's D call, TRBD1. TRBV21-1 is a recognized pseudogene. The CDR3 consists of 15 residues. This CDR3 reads CASSKVGTAQETQYF. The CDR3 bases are TGTGCCAGCAGCAAAGTGGGGACAGCACAAGAGACCCAGTACTTC.

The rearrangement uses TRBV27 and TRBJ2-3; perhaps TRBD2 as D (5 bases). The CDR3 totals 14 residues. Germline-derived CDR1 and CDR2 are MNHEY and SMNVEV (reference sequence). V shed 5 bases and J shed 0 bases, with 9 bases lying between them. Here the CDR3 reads CASSTTRSTDTQYF. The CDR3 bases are TGTGCCAGCAGTACAACTAGAAGCACAGATACGCAGTATTTT.

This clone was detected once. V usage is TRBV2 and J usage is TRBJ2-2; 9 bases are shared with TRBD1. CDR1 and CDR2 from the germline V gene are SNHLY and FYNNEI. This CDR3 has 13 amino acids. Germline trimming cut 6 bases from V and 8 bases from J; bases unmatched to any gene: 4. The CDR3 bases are TGTGCCAGCAGGGGACAGGGCGGGGGGGAGCTGTTTTTT. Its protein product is CASRGQGGGELFF.

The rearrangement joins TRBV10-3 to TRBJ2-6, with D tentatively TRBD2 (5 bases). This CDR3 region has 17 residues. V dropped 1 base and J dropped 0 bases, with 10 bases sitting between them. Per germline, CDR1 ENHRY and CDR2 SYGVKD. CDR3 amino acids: CAISEYPGGSGANVLTF. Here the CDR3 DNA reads TGTGCCATCAGTGAGTATCCAGGAGGCTCTGGGGCCAACGTCCTGACTTTC.

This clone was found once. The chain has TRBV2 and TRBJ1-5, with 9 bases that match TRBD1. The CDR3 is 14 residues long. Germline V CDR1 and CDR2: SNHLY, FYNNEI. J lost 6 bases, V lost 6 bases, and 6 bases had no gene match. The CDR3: CASRQQGAVQPQHF. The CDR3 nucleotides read TGTGCCAGCAGGCAACAGGGGGCCGTTCAGCCCCAGCATTTT.

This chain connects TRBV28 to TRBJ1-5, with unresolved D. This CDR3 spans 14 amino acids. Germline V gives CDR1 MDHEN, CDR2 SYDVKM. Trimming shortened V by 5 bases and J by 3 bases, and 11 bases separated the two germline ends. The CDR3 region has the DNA TGTGCCAGCAGTCCGCAGTCTCCCAATCAGCCCCAGCATTTT. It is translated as CASSPQSPNQPQHF.

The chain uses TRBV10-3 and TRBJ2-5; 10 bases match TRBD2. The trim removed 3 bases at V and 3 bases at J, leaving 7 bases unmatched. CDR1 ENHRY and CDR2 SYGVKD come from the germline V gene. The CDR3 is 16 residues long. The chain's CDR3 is CAISEAGGLLEETQYF. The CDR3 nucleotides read TGTGCCATCAGTGAAGCGGGGGGGCTTCTTGAAGAGACCCAGTACTTC.

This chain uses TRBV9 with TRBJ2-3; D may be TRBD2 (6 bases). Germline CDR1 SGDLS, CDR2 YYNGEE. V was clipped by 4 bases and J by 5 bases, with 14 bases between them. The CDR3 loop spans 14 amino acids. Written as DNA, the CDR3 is TGTGCCAGCAGCTTTAGCTTGGAGGGAGATACGCAGTATTTT. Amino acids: CASSFSLEGDTQYF.

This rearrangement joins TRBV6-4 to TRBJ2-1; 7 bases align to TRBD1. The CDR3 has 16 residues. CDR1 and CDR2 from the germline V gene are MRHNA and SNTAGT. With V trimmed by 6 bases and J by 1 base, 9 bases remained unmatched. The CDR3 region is CASRVSGTESYNEQFF. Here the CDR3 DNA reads TGTGCCAGCAGAGTGTCCGGGACAGAATCCTACAATGAGCAGTTCTTC.

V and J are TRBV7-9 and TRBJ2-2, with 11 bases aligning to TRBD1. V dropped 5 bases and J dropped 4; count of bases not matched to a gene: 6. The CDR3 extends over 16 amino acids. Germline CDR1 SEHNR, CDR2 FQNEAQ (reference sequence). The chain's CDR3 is CASSVGTGGVTGELFF. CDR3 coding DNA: TGTGCCAGCAGCGTCGGGACAGGGGGAGTCACCGGGGAGCTGTTTTTT.